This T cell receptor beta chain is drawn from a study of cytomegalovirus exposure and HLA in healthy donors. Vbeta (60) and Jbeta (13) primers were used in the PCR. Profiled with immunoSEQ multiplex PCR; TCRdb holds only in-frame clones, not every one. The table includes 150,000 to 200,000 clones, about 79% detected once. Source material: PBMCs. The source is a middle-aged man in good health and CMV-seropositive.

The CDR3 DNA sequence: TGTGCCTGGAATGGCCTAGCAGTGCAGTATTTT. This sequence encodes CAWNGLAVQYF. The rearrangement uses TRBV30 and TRBJ2-3, with D possibly TRBD2 on 5 matching bases. The V end lost 4 bases, the J end lost 11 bases, and 13 bases lay between the germline ends. The CDR3 sequence is 11 residues long. Germline-derived CDR1 and CDR2 are GTSNPN and SVGIG (reference sequence). Supplemented by reference TRBV30 and TRBJ2-3, the full variable domain reads SQTIHQWPATLVQPVGSPLSLECTVEGTSNPNLYWYRQAAGRGLQLLFYSVGIGQISSEVPQNLSASRPQDRQFILSSKKLLLSDSGFYLCAWNGLAVQYFGPGTRLTVL.